This TCR beta chain came from a study of T cell changes during pregnancy in multiple sclerosis. Profiling relied on immunoSEQ multiplex PCR, and the TCRdb table lists in-frame clones only, not all of them. Counted here are tens of thousands of clones, about 90% occurring once; the ten biggest clones make up 0.74%. The germline V gene encodes CDR1 MNHNY and CDR2 SVGAGI (reference sequence). CDR3 length equals 16 residues. V was clipped by 2 bases and J by 0 bases; unmatched bases: 6. The sequenced sample was CD4+ T cells from peripheral blood mononuclear cells, obtained in the first trimester of pregnancy. This rearrangement joins TRBV6-6 to TRBJ2-5; 7 bases map to TRBD1. This TCR was recovered from a female donor in good health, enrolled as a control in a pregnancy study. CDR3 protein: CASSYPIDRDQETQYF. The DNA for the CDR3 is TGTGCCAGCAGTTACCCGATCGACAGGGACCAAGAGACCCAGTACTTC.